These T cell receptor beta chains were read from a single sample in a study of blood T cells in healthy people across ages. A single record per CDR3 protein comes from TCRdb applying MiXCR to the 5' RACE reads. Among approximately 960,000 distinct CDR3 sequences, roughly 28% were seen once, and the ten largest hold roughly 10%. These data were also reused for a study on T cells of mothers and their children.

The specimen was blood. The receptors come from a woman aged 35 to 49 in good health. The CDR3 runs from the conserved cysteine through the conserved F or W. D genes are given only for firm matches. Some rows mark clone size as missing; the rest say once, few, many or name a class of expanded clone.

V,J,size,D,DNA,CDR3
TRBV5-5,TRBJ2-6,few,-,TGTGCCAGCAGCTTGGGACACCTCTCTGGGGCCAACGTCCTGACTTTC,CASSLGHLSGANVLTF
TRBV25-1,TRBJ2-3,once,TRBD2,TGTGCCAGCAGTGGTCGGACTAGCGGGGACACAGATACGCAGTATTTT,CASSGRTSGDTDTQYF
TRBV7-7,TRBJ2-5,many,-,TGTGCCAGCAGCCTGGGGGCAGAAGAGACCCAGTACTTC,CASSLGAEETQYF
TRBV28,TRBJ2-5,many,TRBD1,TGTGCCAGCAGTTTGTTATATACGGACAGGGGGGAAGAGACCCAGTACTTC,CASSLLYTDRGEETQYF
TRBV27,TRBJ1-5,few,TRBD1,TGTGCCAGCAGTTTCAGGGGGGTGAATCAGCCCCAGCATTTT,CASSFRGVNQPQHF
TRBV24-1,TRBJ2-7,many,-,TGTGCCACCAGTGATTTCCCAGGCTACGAGCAGTACTTC,CATSDFPGYEQYF
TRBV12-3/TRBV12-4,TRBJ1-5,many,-,TGTGCCAGCAGTTCTGGACAGCTTAGCAATCAGCCCCAGCATTTT,CASSSGQLSNQPQHF
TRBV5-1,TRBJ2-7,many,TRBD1,TGCGCCAGCAGCTTGGTGCAGGGGGCATCCTACGAGCAGTACTTC,CASSLVQGASYEQYF
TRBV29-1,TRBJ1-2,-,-,TGCAGCACCTCATTCCCCGGGACCGGCTACACCTTC,CSTSFPGTGYTF
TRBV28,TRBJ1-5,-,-,TGTGCCAGCAGTTTATTAGCAGGGGGCAATCAGCCCCAGCATTTT,CASSLLAGGNQPQHF
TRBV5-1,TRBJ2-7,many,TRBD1,TGCGCCAGCAGCTTTGGACAGGGGGAAGTATTTGGCGAGCAGTACTTC,CASSFGQGEVFGEQYF
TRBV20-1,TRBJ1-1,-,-,TGCAGTGCTAGGGAGGGAGGTGACACTGAAGCTTTCTTT,CSAREGGDTEAFF
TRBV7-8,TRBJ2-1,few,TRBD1,TGTGCCAGCAACGATGGGGACAGGGCATACAATGAGCAGTTCTTC,CASNDGDRAYNEQFF
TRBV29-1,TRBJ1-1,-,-,TGCAGCGTTATGACAGGCGCTGAAGCTTTCTTT,CSVMTGAEAFF
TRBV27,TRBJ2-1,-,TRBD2,TGTGCCAGCAGTTTCCCCAGCGGGGGGGCCTATGAGCAGTTCTTC,CASSFPSGGAYEQFF
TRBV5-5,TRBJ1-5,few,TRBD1,TGTGCCAGCAGCTTGGGGGACAGAAATACAAATCAGCCCCAGCATTTT,CASSLGDRNTNQPQHF
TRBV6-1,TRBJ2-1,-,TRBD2,TGTGCCAGCAGCCACCTGGGACTAGCGGGGGCCCACAATGAGCAGTTCTTC,CASSHLGLAGAHNEQFF
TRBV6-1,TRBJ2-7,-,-,TGTGCCAGCAGTGAAGGTTGGGGGACCGAGCAGTACTTC,CASSEGWGTEQYF
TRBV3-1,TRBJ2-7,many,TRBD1,TGTGCCAGCAGTCTACGGGACAGTGAGCAGTACTTC,CASSLRDSEQYF
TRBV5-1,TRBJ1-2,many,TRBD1,TGTGCCAGCAGCTTAGAGGGGGCCTATGGCTACACCTTC,CASSLEGAYGYTF
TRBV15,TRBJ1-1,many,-,TGTGCCACCAGCAGAGATTATGAGAACACTGAAGCTTTCTTT,CATSRDYENTEAFF
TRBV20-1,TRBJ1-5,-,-,TGCAGTGCTAGAGACCCCTCCAATCAGCCCCAGCATTTT,CSARDPSNQPQHF
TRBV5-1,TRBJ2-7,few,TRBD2,TGCGCCAGCAGCTCCCTAGCGGGGGGTCCGAGAGAGCAGTACTTC,CASSSLAGGPREQYF
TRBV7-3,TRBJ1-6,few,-,TGTGCCAGCAGCTTAGGTGGGGCGGATAATTCACCCCTCCACTTT,CASSLGGADNSPLHF
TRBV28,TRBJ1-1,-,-,TGTGCCAGCAGTTTAAAGGTAGTCACTGAAGCTTTCTTT,CASSLKVVTEAFF
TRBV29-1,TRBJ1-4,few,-,TGCAGCGCGCTGACACTTCCTAATGAAAAACTGTTTTTT,CSALTLPNEKLFF
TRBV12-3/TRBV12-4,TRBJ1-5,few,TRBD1,TGTGCCAGCAGTACCGGGACAGAGAATCAGCCCCAGCATTTT,CASSTGTENQPQHF
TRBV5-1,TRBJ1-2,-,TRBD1,TGCGCCAGCAGCGTTTCGGAAGGGACAGTCTATGGCTACACCTTC,CASSVSEGTVYGYTF
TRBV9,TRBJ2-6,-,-,TGTACCAGCAGCCCGGGGCTTACCGCATACTCTGGGGCCAACGTCCTGACTTTC,CTSSPGLTAYSGANVLTF